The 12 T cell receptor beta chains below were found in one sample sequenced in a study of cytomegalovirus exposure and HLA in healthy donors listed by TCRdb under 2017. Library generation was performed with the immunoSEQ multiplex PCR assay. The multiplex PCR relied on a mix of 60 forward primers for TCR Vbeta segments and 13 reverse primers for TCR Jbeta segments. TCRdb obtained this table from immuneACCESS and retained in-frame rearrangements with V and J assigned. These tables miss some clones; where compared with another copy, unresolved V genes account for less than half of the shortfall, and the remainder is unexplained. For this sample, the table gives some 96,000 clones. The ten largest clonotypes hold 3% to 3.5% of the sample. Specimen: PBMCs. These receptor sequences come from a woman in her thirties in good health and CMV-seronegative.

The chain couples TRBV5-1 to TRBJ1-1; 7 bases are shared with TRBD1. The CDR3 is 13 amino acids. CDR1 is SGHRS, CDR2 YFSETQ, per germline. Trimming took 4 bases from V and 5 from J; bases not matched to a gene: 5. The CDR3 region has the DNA TGCGCCAGCAGCCAGACAGGGATGACTGAAGCTTTCTTT. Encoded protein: CASSQTGMTEAFF.

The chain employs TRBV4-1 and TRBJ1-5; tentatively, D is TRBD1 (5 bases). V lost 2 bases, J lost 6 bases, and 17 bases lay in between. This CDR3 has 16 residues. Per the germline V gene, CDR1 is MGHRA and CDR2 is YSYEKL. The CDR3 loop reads CASSQLSSGLSQPQHF. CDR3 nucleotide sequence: TGCGCCAGCAGCCAACTCTCGTCAGGGCTCAGTCAGCCCCAGCATTTT.

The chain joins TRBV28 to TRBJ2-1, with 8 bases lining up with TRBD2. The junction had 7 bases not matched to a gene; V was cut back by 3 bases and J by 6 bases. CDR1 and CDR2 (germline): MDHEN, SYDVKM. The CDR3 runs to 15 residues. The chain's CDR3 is CASSLPGLGANEQFF. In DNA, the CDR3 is TGTGCCAGCAGTTTGCCGGGACTAGGAGCCAATGAGCAGTTCTTC.

The CDR3 is CASSSDQGNTIYF. Written as DNA, the CDR3 is TGTGCCAGCAGCTCCGATCAGGGAAACACCATATATTTT. The V call is TRBV7-2, the J call TRBJ1-3; unclear D gene. V was cut by 4 bases and J by 4 bases, with 8 bases left in between. CDR3 size: 13 residues. The germline CDR1 and CDR2 sequences are SGHTA and FQGNSA.

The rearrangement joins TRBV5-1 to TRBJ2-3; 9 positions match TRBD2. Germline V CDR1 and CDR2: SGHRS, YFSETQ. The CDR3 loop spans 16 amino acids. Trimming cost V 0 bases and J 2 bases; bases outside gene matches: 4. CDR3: CASSLATSGYTDTQYF. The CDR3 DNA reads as TGCGCCAGCAGCTTGGCGACTAGCGGATACACAGATACGCAGTATTTT.

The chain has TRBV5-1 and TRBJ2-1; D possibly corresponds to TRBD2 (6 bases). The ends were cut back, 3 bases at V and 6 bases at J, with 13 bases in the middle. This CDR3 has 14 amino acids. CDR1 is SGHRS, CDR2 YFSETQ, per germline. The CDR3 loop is CASSYPGTGNEQFF. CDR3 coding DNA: TGCGCCAGCAGCTATCCCGGGACTGGCAATGAGCAGTTCTTC. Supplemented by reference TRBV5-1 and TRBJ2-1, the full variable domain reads KAGVTQTPRYLIKTRGQQVTLSCSPISGHRSVSWYQQTPGQGLQFLFEYFSETQRNKGNFPGRFSGRQFSNSRSEMNVSTLELGDSALYLCASSYPGTGNEQFFGPGTRLTVL.

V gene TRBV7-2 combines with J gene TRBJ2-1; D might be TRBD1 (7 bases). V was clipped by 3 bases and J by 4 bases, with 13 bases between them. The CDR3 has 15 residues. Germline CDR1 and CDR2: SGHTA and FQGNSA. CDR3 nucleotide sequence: TGTGCCAGCAGCTTTCTCAGGGGGGTTTACAATGAGCAGTTCTTC. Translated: CASSFLRGVYNEQFF.

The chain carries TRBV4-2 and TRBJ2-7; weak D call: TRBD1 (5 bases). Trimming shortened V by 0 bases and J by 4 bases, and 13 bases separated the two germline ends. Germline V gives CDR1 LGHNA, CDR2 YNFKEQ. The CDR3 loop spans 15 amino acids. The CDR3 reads CASSQDLQVGYEQYF. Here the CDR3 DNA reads TGTGCCAGCAGCCAAGATCTACAGGTTGGATACGAGCAGTACTTC.

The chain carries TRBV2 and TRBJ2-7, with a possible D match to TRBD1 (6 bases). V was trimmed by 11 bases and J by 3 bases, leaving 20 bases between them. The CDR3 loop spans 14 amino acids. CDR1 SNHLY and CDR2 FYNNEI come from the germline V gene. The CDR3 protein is CAGSYRALLYEQYF. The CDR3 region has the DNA TGTGCCGGTTCTTACAGGGCACTCCTCTACGAGCAGTACTTC.

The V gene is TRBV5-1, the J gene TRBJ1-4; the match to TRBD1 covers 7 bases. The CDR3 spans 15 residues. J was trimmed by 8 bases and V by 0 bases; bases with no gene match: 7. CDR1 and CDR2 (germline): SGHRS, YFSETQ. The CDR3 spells CASSLEQGTGEKLFF. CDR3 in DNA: TGCGCCAGCAGCTTGGAACAGGGGACCGGAGAAAAACTGTTTTTT.

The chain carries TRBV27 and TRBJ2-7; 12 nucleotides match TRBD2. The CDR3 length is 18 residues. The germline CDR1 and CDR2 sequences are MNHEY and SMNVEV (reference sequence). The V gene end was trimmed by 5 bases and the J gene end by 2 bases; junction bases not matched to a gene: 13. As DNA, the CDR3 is TGTGCCAGCAGTCCGGGACTAGCGGGTTTCATACGAACCTACGAGCAGTACTTC. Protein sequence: CASSPGLAGFIRTYEQYF.

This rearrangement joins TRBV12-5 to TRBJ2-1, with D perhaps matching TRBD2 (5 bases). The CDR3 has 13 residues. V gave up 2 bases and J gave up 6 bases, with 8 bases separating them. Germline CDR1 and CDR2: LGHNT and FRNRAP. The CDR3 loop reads CASGLTRTNEQFF. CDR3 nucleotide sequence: TGTGCTAGTGGTTTGACTAGGACCAATGAGCAGTTCTTC.